This T cell receptor beta chain is drawn from a study of blood T cell repertoires in COVID-19. TCRdb's copy holds only in-frame clones and misses some; the assay was immunoSEQ multiplex PCR. The table has about 280,000 clones, around 87% seen once. V lost 6 bases and J 0 bases, leaving 24 bases between the germline ends. The CDR3 runs to 19 residues. Germline CDR1 MNHGY, CDR2 SVAAGI. This receptor was taken from a young woman who had recovered from COVID-19. Sequenced: peripheral blood. V and J are TRBV6-9 and TRBJ2-1, with unresolved D. CDR3 loop: CASSPETNKDSNSYNEQFF. The DNA for the CDR3 is TGTGCCAGCAGCCCCGAAACAAACAAAGACTCAAACTCCTACAATGAGCAGTTCTTC.